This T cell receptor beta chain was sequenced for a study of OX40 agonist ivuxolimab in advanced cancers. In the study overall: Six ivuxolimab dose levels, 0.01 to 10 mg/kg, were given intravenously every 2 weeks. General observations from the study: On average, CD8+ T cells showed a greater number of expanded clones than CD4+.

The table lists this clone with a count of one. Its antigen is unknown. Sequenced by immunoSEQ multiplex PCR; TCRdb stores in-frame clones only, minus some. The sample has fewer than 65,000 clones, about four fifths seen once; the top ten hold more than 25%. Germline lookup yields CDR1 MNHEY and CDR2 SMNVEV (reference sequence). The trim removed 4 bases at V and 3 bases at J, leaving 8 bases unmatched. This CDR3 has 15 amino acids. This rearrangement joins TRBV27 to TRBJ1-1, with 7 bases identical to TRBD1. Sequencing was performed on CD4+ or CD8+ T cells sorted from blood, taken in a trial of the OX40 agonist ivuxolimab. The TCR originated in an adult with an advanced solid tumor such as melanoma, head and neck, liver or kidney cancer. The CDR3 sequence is CASSSEGGPDTEAFF. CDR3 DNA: TGTGCCAGCAGTTCCGAAGGGGGCCCGGACACTGAAGCTTTCTTT.